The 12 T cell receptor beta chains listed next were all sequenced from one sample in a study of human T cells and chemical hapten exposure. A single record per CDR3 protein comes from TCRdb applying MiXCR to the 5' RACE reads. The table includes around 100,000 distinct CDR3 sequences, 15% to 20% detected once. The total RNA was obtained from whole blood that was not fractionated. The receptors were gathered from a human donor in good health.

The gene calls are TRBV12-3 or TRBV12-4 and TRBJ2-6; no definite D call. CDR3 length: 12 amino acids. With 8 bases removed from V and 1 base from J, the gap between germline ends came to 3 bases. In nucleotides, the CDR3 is TGTGCCAGCGGATCTGGGGCCAACGTCCTGACTTTC. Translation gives CASGSGANVLTF.

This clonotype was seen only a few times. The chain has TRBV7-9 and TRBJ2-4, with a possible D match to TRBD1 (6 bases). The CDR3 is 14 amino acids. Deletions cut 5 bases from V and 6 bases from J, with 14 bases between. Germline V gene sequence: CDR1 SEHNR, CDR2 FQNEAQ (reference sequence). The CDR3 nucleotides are TGTGCCAGCAGCCTCGGACAGCCATCAAACATTCAGTACTTC. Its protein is CASSLGQPSNIQYF.

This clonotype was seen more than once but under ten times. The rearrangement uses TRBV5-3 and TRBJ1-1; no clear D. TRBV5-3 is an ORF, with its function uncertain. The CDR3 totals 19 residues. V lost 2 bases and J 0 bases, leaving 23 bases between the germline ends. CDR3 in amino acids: CARSFPLIGVHNMNTEAFF. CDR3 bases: TGTGCCAGAAGCTTCCCCCTGATCGGGGTCCACAACATGAACACTGAAGCTTTCTTT.

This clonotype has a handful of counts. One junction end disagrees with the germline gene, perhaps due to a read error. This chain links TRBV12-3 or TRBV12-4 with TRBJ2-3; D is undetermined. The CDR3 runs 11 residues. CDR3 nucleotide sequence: TGTGCCAGTAGTTTCGGCGATACGCAGTATTTT. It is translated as CASSFGDTQYF.

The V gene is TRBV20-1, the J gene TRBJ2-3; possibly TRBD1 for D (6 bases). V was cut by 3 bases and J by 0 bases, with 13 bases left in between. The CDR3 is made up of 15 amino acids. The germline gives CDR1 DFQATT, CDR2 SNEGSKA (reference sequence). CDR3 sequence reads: CSARGETGSTDTQYF. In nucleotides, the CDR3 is TGCAGTGCTAGGGGGGAGACAGGAAGCACAGATACGCAGTATTTT.

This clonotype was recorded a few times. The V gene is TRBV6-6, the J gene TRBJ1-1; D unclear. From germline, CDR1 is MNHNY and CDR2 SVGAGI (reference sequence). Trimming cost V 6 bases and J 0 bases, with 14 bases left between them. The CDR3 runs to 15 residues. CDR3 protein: CASRPRSPMNTEAFF. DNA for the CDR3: TGTGCCAGCAGACCCAGGTCTCCCATGAACACTGAAGCTTTCTTT.

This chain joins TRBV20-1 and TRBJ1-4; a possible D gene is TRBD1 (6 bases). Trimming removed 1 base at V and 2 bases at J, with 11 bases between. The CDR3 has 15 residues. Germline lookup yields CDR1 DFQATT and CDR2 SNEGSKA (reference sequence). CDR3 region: CSARGGGATNEKLFF. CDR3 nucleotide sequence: TGCAGTGCTAGAGGAGGGGGTGCGACTAATGAAAAACTGTTTTTT.

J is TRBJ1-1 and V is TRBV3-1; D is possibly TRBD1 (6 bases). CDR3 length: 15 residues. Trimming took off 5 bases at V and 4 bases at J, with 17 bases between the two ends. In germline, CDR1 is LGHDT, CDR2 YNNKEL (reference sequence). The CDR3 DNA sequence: TGTGCCAGCAGCACCCGCCAACAGGGAGGCACTGAAGCTTTCTTT. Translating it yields CASSTRQQGGTEAFF.

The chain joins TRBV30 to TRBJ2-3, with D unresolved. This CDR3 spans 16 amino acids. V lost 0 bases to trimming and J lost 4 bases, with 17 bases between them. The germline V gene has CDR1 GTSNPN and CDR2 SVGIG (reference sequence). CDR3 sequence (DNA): TGTGCCTGGAGTGTACGGCTCCTCGAACCCTCAGATACGCAGTATTTT. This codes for CAWSVRLLEPSDTQYF. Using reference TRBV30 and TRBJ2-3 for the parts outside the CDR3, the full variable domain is SQTIHQWPATLVQPVGSPLSLECTVEGTSNPNLYWYRQAAGRGLQLLFYSVGIGQISSEVPQNLSASRPQDRQFILSSKKLLLSDSGFYLCAWSVRLLEPSDTQYFGPGTRLTVL.

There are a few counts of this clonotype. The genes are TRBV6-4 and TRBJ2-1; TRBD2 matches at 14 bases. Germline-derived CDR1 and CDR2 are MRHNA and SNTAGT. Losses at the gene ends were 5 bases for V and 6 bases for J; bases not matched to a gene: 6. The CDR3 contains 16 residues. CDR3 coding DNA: TGTGCCAGCAGTCGTACCGGGACTAGCGGGAGCAATGAGCAGTTCTTC. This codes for CASSRTGTSGSNEQFF.

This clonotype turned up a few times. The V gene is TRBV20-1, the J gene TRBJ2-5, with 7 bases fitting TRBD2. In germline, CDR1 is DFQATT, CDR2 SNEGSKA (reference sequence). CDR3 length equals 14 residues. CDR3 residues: CRGTRRDYPETQYF. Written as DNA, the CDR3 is TGCAGGGGAACACGCCGGGACTATCCAGAGACCCAGTACTTC.

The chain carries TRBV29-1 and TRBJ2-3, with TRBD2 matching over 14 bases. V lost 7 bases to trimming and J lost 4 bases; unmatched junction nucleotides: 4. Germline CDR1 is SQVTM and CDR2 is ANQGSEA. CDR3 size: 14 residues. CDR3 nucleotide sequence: TGCAGCGCCAGGGGACTAGCGGGAGCAGATACGCAGTATTTT. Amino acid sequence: CSARGLAGADTQYF.